The rows below give T cell receptor beta chains drawn from one sample of a study of cytomegalovirus exposure and HLA in healthy donors. The data were produced by immunoSEQ multiplex PCR, yet TCRdb's version contains in-frame clones alone and is incomplete. The sample has 200,000 to 300,000 clones, 87% seen once; the top ten hold around 12%. The sequenced material came from PBMCs. All receptors derive from a man younger than 35 in good health and CMV-seropositive. Each CDR3 is given with its conserved first and last residue. The D gene is left open where the match is weak. Rows may omit the clone size; those that give it use once, few, many or a size class.

abundance: -
j_gene: TRBJ2-7
v_gene: TRBV27
d_gene: TRBD1
CDR3aa: CASSLTDRGGYEQYF
CDR3nt: TGTGCCAGCAGTTTAACGGACAGGGGGGGGTACGAGCAGTACTTC

abundance: -
j_gene: TRBJ2-7
v_gene: TRBV6-5
d_gene: TRBD1
CDR3aa: CASRDRLLTYEQYF
CDR3nt: TGTGCCAGCAGGGACAGGTTACTCACCTACGAGCAGTACTTC

abundance: once
j_gene: TRBJ2-7
v_gene: TRBV7-2
d_gene: -
CDR3aa: CASSLVAGTYEQYF
CDR3nt: TGTGCCAGCAGCTTAGTCGCGGGAACCTACGAGCAGTACTTC

abundance: -
j_gene: TRBJ2-7
v_gene: TRBV6-1
d_gene: -
CDR3aa: CASSEGVVGAEQYF
CDR3nt: TGTGCCAGCAGTGAAGGGGTCGTGGGCGCTGAGCAGTACTTC

abundance: -
j_gene: TRBJ1-1
v_gene: TRBV12-5
d_gene: TRBD1
CDR3aa: CASGLFGQGALMNTEAFF
CDR3nt: TGTGCTAGTGGTCTCTTTGGACAGGGGGCTCTCATGAACACTGAAGCTTTCTTT

abundance: once
j_gene: TRBJ2-4
v_gene: TRBV5-6
d_gene: -
CDR3aa: CASSSRHVAKNIQYF
CDR3nt: TGTGCCAGCAGCTCCCGCCATGTTGCCAAAAACATTCAGTACTTC

abundance: once
j_gene: TRBJ2-1
v_gene: TRBV15
d_gene: TRBD1
CDR3aa: CATSIRTGRNEQFF
CDR3nt: TGTGCCACCAGCATACGGACAGGCCGCAATGAGCAGTTCTTC

abundance: -
j_gene: TRBJ2-1
v_gene: TRBV27
d_gene: -
CDR3aa: CASRFGANEQFF
CDR3nt: TGTGCCAGCAGATTTGGGGCGAATGAGCAGTTCTTC

abundance: -
j_gene: TRBJ2-7
v_gene: TRBV6-1
d_gene: TRBD1
CDR3aa: CASTPWTGAHEQYF
CDR3nt: TGTGCCAGCACCCCCTGGACAGGGGCCCACGAGCAGTACTTC

abundance: -
j_gene: TRBJ2-6
v_gene: TRBV6-1
d_gene: -
CDR3aa: CASSVPWTGANVLTF
CDR3nt: TGTGCCAGCAGTGTCCCATGGACTGGGGCCAACGTCCTGACTTTC

abundance: once
j_gene: TRBJ1-2
v_gene: TRBV29-1
d_gene: -
CDR3aa: CSVEPDAESYGYTF
CDR3nt: TGCAGCGTTGAACCCGACGCTGAATCATATGGCTACACCTTC

abundance: once
j_gene: TRBJ2-2
v_gene: TRBV7-2
d_gene: TRBD2
CDR3aa: CASSLRGVLAGAGTGELFF
CDR3nt: TGTGCCAGCAGCTTACGAGGCGTCCTAGCGGGAGCCGGCACCGGGGAGCTGTTTTTT

abundance: -
j_gene: TRBJ2-7
v_gene: TRBV10-3
d_gene: -
CDR3aa: CAISEYASTYEQYF
CDR3nt: TGTGCCATCAGTGAGTACGCTAGTACCTACGAGCAGTACTTC